This T cell receptor (beta chain) derives from a study of metastatic and nonmetastatic thyroid tumors. At the level of the study: Peripheral blood and tumor or nodule samples from malignant and benign thyroid patients were compared.

TCRdb reanalyzed the PCR reads via MiXCR. The table shows about 24,000 clones, with roughly 25% occurring only once. By frequency in the sample, this clone is medium-sized. Patients had received no treatment of any kind before thyroid surgery. The sequence came from a male donor with papillary thyroid cancer or a benign thyroid nodule (not recorded which). Some clones in this sample may be carry-over from other donors' samples. Sequencing was performed on tumor tissue.

CDR3 nucleotide sequence: TGTGCCAGCAGTTACACGACAGCCAATGAGCAGTTCTTC. Encoded protein: CASSYTTANEQFF. The genes are TRBV6-2 or TRBV6-3 and TRBJ2-1, with D maybe TRBD1 (5 bases). The germline V and J ends were trimmed by 2 bases and 6 bases, with 8 bases remaining between them. This CDR3 region has 13 residues. Germline CDR1 MNHEY, CDR2 SVGEGT.